This TCR beta chain was sequenced for a study of cytotoxic CD8 clonotypes in ibrutinib-treated CLL. Study-level background: Overall, roughly 25 responses were partial and 2 complete; following median 68 months, 14 patients stayed remitted and around twelve progressed.

As to this clone: The antigen is undetermined.

Regarding the study as a whole: Among the clonotypes, public ones were uncommon and contracted or held stable on treatment.

Repertoires were generated with immunoSEQ multiplex PCR, while TCRdb's copy carries only in-frame clones and drops some. The sample shows some 7,800 clones, 65% to 80% of them seen only once. From germline, CDR1 is GTSNPN and CDR2 SVGIG (reference sequence). This CDR3 is 17 amino acids long. V lost 0 bases and J lost 1, with 16 bases in between. The rearrangement links TRBV30 to TRBJ1-5; D may be TRBD1 (5 bases). Sequences were derived from PBMCs, sampled before ibrutinib treatment. The origin of this receptor is a human donor with chronic lymphocytic leukemia. The CDR3 region has the DNA TGTGCCTGGAGTGTAAGTCGGCAGGGTATAAGCAATCAGCCCCAGCATTTT. It encodes CAWSVSRQGISNQPQHF.